This T cell receptor (beta chain) was identified in a study of CD8+ T cells in alopecia areata. Whole-study findings and limits: Across lesional scalp, and particularly alopecia totalis/universalis, clonality surpassed that of normal scalp.

Once RNA had been extracted, it was reverse transcribed into cDNA to act as the sequencing template. Measured with immunoSEQ multiplex PCR; TCRdb has only the in-frame clones, and not every one. The data contain around 190,000 clones, around three fifths of them singletons. Treatment specified: oral pan-JAK inhibitor, 5-10 mg twice daily. The CDR3 runs to 11 residues. The germline V gene encodes CDR1 SQVTM and CDR2 ANQGSEA. V shed 4 bases and J shed 7 bases, with 10 bases lying between them. Points on this clone: Its antigen is undetermined.

The TCR originated in a human donor with alopecia areata. Here the sequenced sample was CD4+ T cells sorted from blood, taken at week 24, from a patient treated with tofacitinib. The V gene is TRBV29-1, the J gene TRBJ1-2, with D uncertain. In nucleotides, the CDR3 is TGCAGCGTTGTTCCGGTTAGTGGCTACACCTTC. Translating gives CSVVPVSGYTF.